The present TCR beta chain was sequenced within a study of cytomegalovirus exposure and HLA in healthy donors. Overall study findings and caveats: Within a later analysis, the majority of CMV-associated TCR beta chains appeared HLA-restricted. In a later analysis, TCR beta V- and J-gene trimming showed a link to a missense DCLRE1C variant. Among TCR beta chains of equal frequency, HLA-associated ones were more clonally expanded in a later analysis. An apparent linkage of common viral pathogens to several of the most significant clusters emerged in a later analysis.

Both 60 Vbeta primers and 13 Jbeta primers went into the PCR. Sequenced by immunoSEQ multiplex PCR; TCRdb stores in-frame clones only, minus some. The profile covers over 150,000 clones, with roughly 80% appearing a single time and more than 3% taken by the ten largest. Of note for this clone: Antigen: not known.

V was clipped by 6 bases and J by 3 bases, with 8 bases between them. The CDR3 length is 12 residues. Germline CDR1 is SGHNT and CDR2 is YENEEA. The chain recombines TRBV11-3 with TRBJ2-5; TRBD1 might be the D (6 bases). The receptor comes from a man in his thirties or forties in good health and CMV-seropositive. The sample comprised PBMCs. CDR3 nucleotide sequence: TGTGCCAGCAGTCGGACAGAAGAGACCCAGTACTTC. It is translated as CASSRTEETQYF.